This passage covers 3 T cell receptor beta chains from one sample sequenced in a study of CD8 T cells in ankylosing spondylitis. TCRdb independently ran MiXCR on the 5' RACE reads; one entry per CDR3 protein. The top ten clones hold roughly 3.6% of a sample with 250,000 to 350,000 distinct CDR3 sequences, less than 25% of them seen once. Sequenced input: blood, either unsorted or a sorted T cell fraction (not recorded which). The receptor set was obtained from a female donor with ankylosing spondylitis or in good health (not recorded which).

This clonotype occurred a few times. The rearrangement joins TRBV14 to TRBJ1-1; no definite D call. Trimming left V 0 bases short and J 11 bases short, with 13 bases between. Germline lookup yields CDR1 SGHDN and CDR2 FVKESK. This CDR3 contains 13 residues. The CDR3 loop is CASSQDHEVRAFF. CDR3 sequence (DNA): TGTGCCAGCAGCCAAGATCACGAGGTGCGGGCTTTCTTT.

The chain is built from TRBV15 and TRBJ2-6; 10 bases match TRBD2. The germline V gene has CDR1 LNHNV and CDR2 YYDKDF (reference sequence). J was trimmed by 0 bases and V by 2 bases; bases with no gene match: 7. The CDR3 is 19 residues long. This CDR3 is CATSRSTSGTSSGANVLTF. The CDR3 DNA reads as TGTGCCACCAGCAGATCTACTAGCGGGACTTCCTCTGGGGCCAACGTCCTGACTTTC.

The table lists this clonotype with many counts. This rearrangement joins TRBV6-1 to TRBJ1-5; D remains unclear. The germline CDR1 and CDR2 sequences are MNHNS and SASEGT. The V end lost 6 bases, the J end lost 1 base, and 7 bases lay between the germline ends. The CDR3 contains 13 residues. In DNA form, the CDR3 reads TGTGCCAGCAGATGGGGAAGCAATCAGCCCCAGCATTTT. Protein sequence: CASRWGSNQPQHF.